This TCR beta chain stems from a study of blood T cell repertoires in COVID-19. Study-wide context: Whether acute or convalescent, the COVID-19 samples came from the United States, Italy and Spain. Sources were T cells, B-cell-depleted T cells, or PBMCs; the material itself was cDNA or gDNA.

Source study methods: Estimation of nucleated cell counts relied on the amplification of reference gene primers. Assay used: immunoSEQ multiplex PCR; TCRdb lists only in-frame clones, some missing. D and trimming were read from the DNA, whereas the V and J calls and clone size are those reported in that table. The data hold 200,000 to 250,000 clones, with around 82% observed a single time. This clone was observed a few times. The CDR3 has 17 residues. V lost 0 bases, J lost 3 bases, and 10 bases stayed unmatched. Germline V gene lookup returns CDR1 MGHRA and CDR2 YSYEKL. The TCR originated in a woman aged 80 or over with acute or convalescent COVID-19. Sequencing was performed on peripheral blood. This chain links TRBV4-1 with TRBJ1-2; 7 positions match TRBD1. CDR3 DNA: TGCGCCAGCAGCCAAGAAGACAGGACAGGATTTTACTATGGCTACACCTTC. Translating gives CASSQEDRTGFYYGYTF.